This T cell receptor (beta chain) derives from a study of beta chain features in type 1 diabetes. Study outcomes and limitations: The study found moderately but significantly shorter TCRB CDR3s in all four CD4+ subsets of Type 1 diabetes patients.

Reverse transcribing all isolated RNA meant expressed TCRB transcripts were sequenced. The protocol was immunoSEQ multiplex PCR, while the TCRdb copy is restricted to in-frame clones and leaves out a portion. The table records 200,000 to 250,000 clones, 25% to 30% of them present only once. A remark on this clone: Its antigen remains unidentified.

V shed 8 bases and J shed 8 bases, with 19 bases lying between them. Germline V lookup: CDR1 SNHLY, CDR2 FYNNEI. The CDR3 consists of 14 residues. This chain links TRBV2 with TRBJ2-1; the D gene is possibly TRBD2 (6 bases). Sequenced material: central memory CD4+ T cells from blood. The receptor's source is a man aged 25 to 40 in good health. The DNA of the CDR3 is TGTGCCAGCGTGCTCCACCGGGAGATCGATGAGCAGTTCTTC. It translates to CASVLHREIDEQFF.